This paragraph reports one TCR beta chain. The antigen is not known. This CDR3 has 16 amino acids. Germline-derived CDR1 and CDR2 are SGHKS and YYEKEE (reference sequence). Trimming pared 0 bases from V and 0 bases from J, leaving 10 bases between. This sample is part of a study of cytomegalovirus exposure and HLA in healthy donors. Broader study findings: Later work found most CMV-associated TCR beta chains apparently HLA-restricted. Among immune exposure information, only CMV serostatus was available.

Primers for the PCR totalled 60 Vbeta and 13 Jbeta. Assay used: immunoSEQ multiplex PCR; TCRdb lists only in-frame clones, some missing. The repertoire holds tens of thousands of clones, with around 83% as singletons. Sequencing used PBMCs. The receptor's source is a man aged 25-40 years in good health and CMV-seronegative. The chain links TRBV5-5 to TRBJ1-5; possibly TRBD1 for D (5 bases). The CDR3 bases are TGTGCCAGCAGCTTGGGCAGGGAACATAGCAATCAGCCCCAGCATTTT. This codes for CASSLGREHSNQPQHF.